Listed below are T cell receptor beta chains from one sample, sequenced in a study of cytomegalovirus exposure and HLA in healthy donors. Assay used: immunoSEQ multiplex PCR; TCRdb lists only in-frame clones, some missing. The sample has around 98,000 clones, under 80% seen once; the top ten hold approximately 9.2%. The sequenced sample consisted of PBMCs. The receptors were sampled from a human donor in good health. Each CDR3 is given with its conserved first and last residue. The order of the fields is J gene, V gene, D gene, clone size, CDR3 DNA, CDR3 protein. D genes are given only for firm matches. The listing skips clone size in some rows; elsewhere it reads once, few, many or a size class.

>TRBJ1-1|TRBV29-1|TRBD1|few
TGCAGCGGTTGGACAGGCAGTGTAGCTTTCTTT
CSGWTGSVAFF
>TRBJ2-1|TRBV19|TRBD2|.
TGTGCCAGTAGTTACAGGACTAGCCTTGCTATCAGCTCCTACAATGAGCAGTTCTTC
CASSYRTSLAISSYNEQFF
>TRBJ1-1|TRBV7-8|.|.
TGTGCCAGCAGCTTATTACGGGTAATGATTAGTAATGAAGCTTTCTTT
CASSLLRVMISNEAFF
>TRBJ2-6|TRBV10-2|.|.
TGCGCCAGCATGGCGGGATTGGGGGCCAACGTCCTGACTTTC
CASMAGLGANVLTF
>TRBJ2-2|TRBV7-8|TRBD2|once
TGTGCCAGCAGCTTAGCATTCCTAGCGGATCACGGGGAGCTGTTTTTT
CASSLAFLADHGELFF
>TRBJ2-7|TRBV4-3|TRBD2|.
TGCGCCAGCAGCCCTAGGGGGGACGCGGGAGGACTCTACGAGCAGTACTTC
CASSPRGDAGGLYEQYF
>TRBJ2-1|TRBV10-1|.|.
TGCGCCAGCGGCCCCCAGCGACTAGGGAGTAGCAATGAGCAGTTCTTC
CASGPQRLGSSNEQFF
>TRBJ2-1|TRBV7-8|TRBD1|.
TGTGCCAGCAGCCTAGGGACAGCGTACAATGAGCAGTTCTTC
CASSLGTAYNEQFF
>TRBJ1-1|TRBV7-2|.|.
TGTGCCAGCAGCCAGGCAACAGTGGCGAACACTGAAGCTTTCTTT
CASSQATVANTEAFF
>TRBJ2-3|TRBV2|TRBD1|.
TGTGCCAGCAGTGAAGAGACAGGGGTTAAAGATACGCAGTATTTT
CASSEETGVKDTQYF
>TRBJ2-7|TRBV27|TRBD2|few
TGTGCCAGCGGCCTAGCGGGGAACGAGCAGTACTTC
CASGLAGNEQYF
>TRBJ2-4|TRBV15|.|.
TGTGCCACCAGCAGACCCAAAGACCTAGATTATTTTGGCATTCAGTACTTC
CATSRPKDLDYFGIQYF
>TRBJ2-6|TRBV10-3|.|.
TGTGCCATCAGTGATTCGGGGACTGGGGCCAACGTCCTGACTTTC
CAISDSGTGANVLTF
>TRBJ2-7|TRBV6-5|.|.
TGTGCCAGCAGTGAAAGAACAGGTGGCGAGCAGTACTTC
CASSERTGGEQYF
>TRBJ1-6|TRBV5-1|TRBD1|.
TGCGCCAGCAGCTTCTTAAGACAGGGGGCGAATTCACCCCTCCACTTT
CASSFLRQGANSPLHF
>TRBJ1-6|TRBV6-6|.|.
TGTGCCAGCAGGATTGACAGCACCTATAATTCACCCCTCCACTTT
CASRIDSTYNSPLHF
>TRBJ1-3|TRBV5-6|TRBD1|few
TGTGCCAGCAGCTTGGGAGGGACAGCCTCTGGAAACACCATATATTTT
CASSLGGTASGNTIYF
>TRBJ2-1|TRBV11-2|.|.
TGTGCCAGCAGCTTAGATCCGGGGGTGGCCGAGCAGTTCTTC
CASSLDPGVAEQFF
>TRBJ1-2|TRBV6-5|.|.
TGTGCCAGCAGGCCCCCTGGCGGGGGCTACACCTTC
CASRPPGGGYTF
>TRBJ2-7|TRBV6-5|.|.
TGTGCCAGCAGTAGAAAACGCGACTCCTACGAGCAGTACTTC
CASSRKRDSYEQYF
>TRBJ2-1|TRBV4-2|TRBD2|.
TGTGCCAGCAGCCAAGAAGTAGCGGGGGGGGTGTTTGAGCAGTTCTTC
CASSQEVAGGVFEQFF
>TRBJ2-3|TRBV29-1|TRBD1|few
TGCAGCGTTGAGGGGACAGCAGATACGCAGTATTTT
CSVEGTADTQYF
>TRBJ2-5|TRBV12-5|TRBD1|once
TGTGCTAGTGGTTTTGGACAGGGGAAGCGGGAGACCCAGTACTTC
CASGFGQGKRETQYF
>TRBJ1-2|TRBV29-1|.|.
TGCAGCGGGGGGCACATGGAGGGCTACACCTTC
CSGGHMEGYTF
>TRBJ1-1|TRBV5-4|TRBD1|.
TGTGCCGGCAGCCCGCCGTACGGGACAGGGAACACTGAAGCTTTCTTT
CAGSPPYGTGNTEAFF
>TRBJ1-1|TRBV9|.|.
TGTGCCAGCAGCGCTAACAGTTACACTGAAGCTTTCTTT
CASSANSYTEAFF
>TRBJ1-5|TRBV4-1|.|few
TGCGCCAGCAGCCAAGGCGTTGCAAGCAATCAGCCCCAGCATTTT
CASSQGVASNQPQHF
>TRBJ2-1|TRBV7-2|.|.
TGTGCCAGCAGCTTATACCGACAGGGGAGGGATGAGCAGTTCTTC
CASSLYRQGRDEQFF
>TRBJ1-2|TRBV5-6|TRBD1|.
TGTGCCAGCAGCTTGGGGGGACAGGGGGTAATAGGCTACACCTTC
CASSLGGQGVIGYTF
>TRBJ1-2|TRBV5-5|TRBD1|.
TGTGCCAGCAGCTTGGAACCAAGGGGAAAAACAGACAGGGGTCTCTATGGCTACACCTTC
CASSLEPRGKTDRGLYGYTF
>TRBJ1-1|TRBV9|.|.
TGTGCCAGCAGCGTAGCGGTGAACACTGAAGCTTTCTTT
CASSVAVNTEAFF
>TRBJ2-5|TRBV7-8|TRBD2|.
TGTGCCAGCAGCTTAAAGGTGGCGGGGGGCTCCCGGGGAGAGACCCAGTACTTC
CASSLKVAGGSRGETQYF
>TRBJ2-7|TRBV5-4|.|few
TGTGCCAGCAGCTTCATCCGGGGCTACGAGCAGTACTTC
CASSFIRGYEQYF
>TRBJ1-2|TRBV5-4|.|.
TGTGCCAGCAGCTTGGGAGGGCGTAACTATGGCTACACCTTC
CASSLGGRNYGYTF
>TRBJ2-3|TRBV10-1|.|few
TGCGCCAGCAGTGTCTCTCCAGGAAATACGCAGTATTTT
CASSVSPGNTQYF
>TRBJ1-2|TRBV7-8|TRBD1|.
TGTGCCAGCAGCTTAGGTCCGGTTGGACAGGGGGTAGGCTACACCTTC
CASSLGPVGQGVGYTF
>TRBJ2-1|TRBV10-1|.|.
TGCGCCAGCAGTGAGTCAGGAGGGTATGAGCAGTTCTTC
CASSESGGYEQFF